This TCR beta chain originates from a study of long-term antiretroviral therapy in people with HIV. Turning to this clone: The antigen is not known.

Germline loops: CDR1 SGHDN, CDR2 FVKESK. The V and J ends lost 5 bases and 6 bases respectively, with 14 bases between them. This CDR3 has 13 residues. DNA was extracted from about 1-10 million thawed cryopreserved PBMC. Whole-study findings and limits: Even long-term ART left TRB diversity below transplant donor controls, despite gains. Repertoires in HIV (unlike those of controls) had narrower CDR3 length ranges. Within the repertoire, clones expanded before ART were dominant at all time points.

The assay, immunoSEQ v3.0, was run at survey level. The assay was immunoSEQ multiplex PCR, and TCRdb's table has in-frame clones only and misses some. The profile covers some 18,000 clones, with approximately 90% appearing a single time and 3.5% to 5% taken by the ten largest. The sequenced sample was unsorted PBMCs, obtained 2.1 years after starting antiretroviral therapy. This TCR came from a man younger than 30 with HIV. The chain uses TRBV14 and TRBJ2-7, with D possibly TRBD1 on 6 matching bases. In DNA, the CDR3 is TGTGCCAGCAGCGAGTTAGGACAGCTCGAGCAGTACTTC. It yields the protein CASSELGQLEQYF.